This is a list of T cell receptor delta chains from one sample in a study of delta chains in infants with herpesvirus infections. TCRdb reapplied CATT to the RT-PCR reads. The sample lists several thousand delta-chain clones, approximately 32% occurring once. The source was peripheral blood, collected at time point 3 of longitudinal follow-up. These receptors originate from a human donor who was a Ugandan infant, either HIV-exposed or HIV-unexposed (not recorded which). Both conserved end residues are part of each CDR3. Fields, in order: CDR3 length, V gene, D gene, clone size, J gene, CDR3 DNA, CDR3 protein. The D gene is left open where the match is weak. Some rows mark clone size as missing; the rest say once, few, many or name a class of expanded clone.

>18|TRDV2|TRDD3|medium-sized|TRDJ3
TGTGCCTGTGACACCGGGGGATACAGCTCCTGGGACACCCGACAGATGTTTTTC
CACDTGGYSSWDTRQMFF
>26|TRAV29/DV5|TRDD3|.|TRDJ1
TGTGCAGCAAGCTTTTCCACATCGACGTTAAGTGGGGGATACGAGTTGCCGCCCTGTTACACCGATAAACTCATCTTT
CAASFSTSTLSGGYELPPCYTDKLIF
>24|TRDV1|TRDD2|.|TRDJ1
TGCGCTCTTGGGGAACTTCTTCCTACCCCACCTACGATTAAGGGCGTTACGGACACCGATAAACTCATCTTT
CALGELLPTPPTIKGVTDTDKLIF
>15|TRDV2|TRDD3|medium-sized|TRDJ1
TGTGCCTGTGATTTCATGGGGGATGGAGCCGATAAACTCATCTTT
CACDFMGDGADKLIF
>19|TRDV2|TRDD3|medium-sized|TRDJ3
TGTGCCTGTGACATACTGGGGGATACCAGCTCCTGGGACACCCGACAGATGTTTTTC
CACDILGDTSSWDTRQMFF
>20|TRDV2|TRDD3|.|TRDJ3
TGTGCCTGTGACACCGTACTTTCAACTGGGGGATTGTGGGACACCCGACAGATGTTTTTC
CACDTVLSTGGLWDTRQMFF
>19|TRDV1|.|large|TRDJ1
TGTGCTCTTGGGGATCCTGTTAAGACTCACAGCTCTGACACCGATAAACTCATCTTT
CALGDPVKTHSSDTDKLIF
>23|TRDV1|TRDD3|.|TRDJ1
TGTGCTCTTGGGGAAGCGCTTCTCTCCCTACCCTTGCTGGGGGATACCAACACCGATAAACTCATCTTT
CALGEALLSLPLLGDTNTDKLIF
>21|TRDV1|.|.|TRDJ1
TGTGCTCTTGGGGAACTTACCTTATCGTCGTACGTTGCGATATACACCGATAAACTCATCTTT
CALGELTLSSYVAIYTDKLIF
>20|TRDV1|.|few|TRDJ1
TGTGCTCTTGGGGAACTACCGCCTACATACCCGGGGGGCTACACCGATAAACTCATCTTT
CALGELPPTYPGGYTDKLIF
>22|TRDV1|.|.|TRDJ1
TGTGCTCTTGGGGACGGTCCTTCCTACTATATCGGGGGATATTACGGCACCGATAAACTCATCTTT
CALGDGPSYYIGGYYGTDKLIF
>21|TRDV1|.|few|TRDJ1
TGTGCTCTTGGGGAATCCCGGCCTTCCCCGGCCATACCAAGGGTTTCTGATAAACTCATCTTT
CALGESRPSPAIPRVSDKLIF
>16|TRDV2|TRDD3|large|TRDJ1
TGTGCCTGTGACATACTGGGGGATACGTACACCGATAAACTCATCTTT
CACDILGDTYTDKLIF
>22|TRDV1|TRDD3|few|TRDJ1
TGTGCTCTTGGGGATATAAGGGTTTGGGGACAGGGGGGGGGGATGAACACCGATAAACTCATCTTT
CALGDIRVWGQGGGMNTDKLIF
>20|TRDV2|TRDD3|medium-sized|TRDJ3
TGTGCCTGTGACAATGCCGTACTGGGGGGGAGCTCCTGGGACACCCGACAGATGTTTTTC
CACDNAVLGGSSWDTRQMFF
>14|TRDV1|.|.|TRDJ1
TGTGCTCTTCAGGGGGCCCAGGAGGCCGATAAACTCATCTTT
CALQGAQEADKLIF
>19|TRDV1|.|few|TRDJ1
TGTGCTCTTGGGGAACTACTTCCCCCCCATACGCGCCTCACCGATAAACTCATCTTT
CALGELLPPHTRLTDKLIF
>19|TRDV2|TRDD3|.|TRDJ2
TGTGCCTGTGACACCATGGCTGGGGGATACGCCCCTTTGACAGCACAACTCTTCTTT
CACDTMAGGYAPLTAQLFF
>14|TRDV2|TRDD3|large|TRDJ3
TGTGCCTGTGACATACTGGGGGATACCCGACAGATGTTTTTC
CACDILGDTRQMFF
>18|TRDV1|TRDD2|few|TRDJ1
TGTGCTCTTGGGGCCCCCTTCCTACGCGAGATCAATACCGATAAACTCATCTTT
CALGAPFLREINTDKLIF
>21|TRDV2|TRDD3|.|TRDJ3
TGTGCCTGTGACAAAGTACTGGGGGATACGCCCAGCTCCTGGGACACCCGACAGATGTTTTTC
CACDKVLGDTPSSWDTRQMFF
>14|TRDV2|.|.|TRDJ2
TGTGCCTGTGACAATCTGGGCTCGACAGCACAACTCTTCTTT
CACDNLGSTAQLFF
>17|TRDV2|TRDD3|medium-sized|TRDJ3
TGTGCCTGTGACAGTACTGGGGATACCTGGGACACCCGACAGATGTTTTTC
CACDSTGDTWDTRQMFF
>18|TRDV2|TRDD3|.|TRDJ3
TGTGCCTGTGACCCTGGGGGTCGTAGCTCCTGGGACACCCGACAGATGTTTTTC
CACDPGGRSSWDTRQMFF
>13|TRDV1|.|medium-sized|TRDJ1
TGTGCTCTTGGGGAACCCCTACCAGTTAAACTCATCTTT
CALGEPLPVKLIF
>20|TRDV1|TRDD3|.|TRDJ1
TGTGCTCTTGGGGAACTCTCCCTCCCGCCACTGGGGGATGTAGGCGATAAACTCATCTTT
CALGELSLPPLGDVGDKLIF
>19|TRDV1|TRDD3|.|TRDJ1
TGTGCTCTTGGGGAAACAGTTACGTACTGGGGGGGTTTCACCGATAAACTCATCTTT
CALGETVTYWGGFTDKLIF
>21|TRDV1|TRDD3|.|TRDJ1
TGTGCTCTTGGGGACGATTTTGGGGGATACATTCCTGGAGAGTACACCGATAAACTCATCTTT
CALGDDFGGYIPGEYTDKLIF